The 10 T cell receptor delta chains given below trace back to one sample, sequenced in a study of Vδ1+ human thymocytes. General study results and limits: Thymic TRG and TRD repertoires appeared highly polyclonal, with Gaussian CDR3 length distributions.

Their antigens are not known. Sequences come from RNA converted to cDNA by reverse transcription. Pooled V-gene forward primers with one constant-region reverse primer generated the CDR3 amplicons by multiplex PCR. TCRdb re-processed the multiplex PCR reads using CATT. The repertoire holds 70,000 or so delta-chain clones, with approximately 37% as singletons. The sequenced sample was Vdelta1+ gamma-delta thymocytes from the thymus. Indicated subset: FACS-sorted CD3+ TCRalphabeta- TCRVdelta1+ TCRVdelta2- thymocytes. These receptors came from a boy younger than two who had congenital heart surgery.

This clone was recorded a few times. V usage is TRDV1 and J usage is TRDJ1, with 12 bases fitting TRDD3. The junction had 18 bases not matched to a gene; V was cut back by 3 bases and J by 1 base. The germline V gene encodes CDR1 TSWWSYY and CDR2 QGS. The CDR3 is 21 residues long. CDR3 bases: TGTGCTCTTGGGGAGCCTCTCAAACCTAGTACTGGGGGATACCCCACCGATAAACTCATCTTT. This translates into CALGEPLKPSTGGYPTDKLIF.

The chain links TRDV1 to TRDJ1; TRDD3 matches 7 bases. V was clipped by 1 base and J by 0 bases; unmatched bases: 17. The CDR3 sequence is 20 residues long. Germline lookup yields CDR1 TSWWSYY and CDR2 QGS. CDR3 bases: TGTGCTCTTGGGGAACGAAGCGTGGGGGACCCCTTCGGAGACACCGATAAACTCATCTTT. Protein: CALGERSVGDPFGDTDKLIF.

The table lists this clone with a few counts. The chain joins TRDV1 to TRDJ1, with D possibly being TRDD2 (6 bases). V lost 0 bases, J lost 4 bases, and 33 bases lay in between. The CDR3 extends over 22 amino acids. The germline V gene has CDR1 TSWWSYY and CDR2 QGS. CDR3 amino acids: CALGELGYPVPSISPGGDKLIF. The CDR3 bases are TGTGCTCTTGGGGAACTAGGATATCCCGTTCCTAGTATCTCACCCGGGGGCGATAAACTCATCTTT.

This clone has only a few counts. The chain has TRDV1 and TRDJ1; 9 nucleotides match TRDD2. V was pared by 4 bases and J by 3 bases, with 21 bases of the junction left unmatched. Germline V gene lookup returns CDR1 TSWWSYY and CDR2 QGS. The length of the CDR3 is 20 residues. DNA for the CDR3: TGTGCTCTTGGGGCGGCCTTCCTACGTCCCCGGTACTGGGTAGCCGATAAACTCATCTTT. Protein: CALGAAFLRPRYWVADKLIF.

This clone was seen a handful of times. The chain uses TRDV1 and TRDJ1, with D maybe TRDD2 (6 bases). Deletions cut 5 bases from V and 0 bases from J, with 22 bases between. Germline V CDR1 and CDR2: TSWWSYY, QGS. The CDR3 length is 18 residues. CDR3 nucleotide sequence: TGTGCTCTTGGGCCTTCTTCCTTCTCTACTGATTACACCGATAAACTCATCTTT. It yields the protein CALGPSSFSTDYTDKLIF.

The chain is built from TRDV1 and TRDJ1; a possible D gene is TRDD2 (5 bases). V lost 3 bases and J 4 bases, leaving 15 bases between the germline ends. The CDR3 length is 15 residues. CDR1 and CDR2 (germline): TSWWSYY, QGS. CDR3 region: CALGDPLLANDKLIF. CDR3 in DNA: TGTGCTCTTGGGGACCCCCTTCTTGCGAACGATAAACTCATCTTT.

This clone was seen only a few times. This chain uses TRDV1 with TRDJ1; D might be TRDD2 or TRDD3, each matching 8 bases. This CDR3 spans 20 amino acids. Trimming pared 6 bases from V and 0 bases from J, leaving 29 bases between. Germline CDR1 is TSWWSYY and CDR2 is QGS. This CDR3 is CALGFLLRWGNGGYTDKLIF. The DNA of the CDR3 is TGTGCTCTTGGCTTCCTACTTCGCTGGGGGAATGGGGGGTACACCGATAAACTCATCTTT.

Only a few counts were recorded for this clone. The genes are TRDV1 and TRDJ1; TRDD2 is a possible D gene (6 bases). With 4 bases removed from V and 2 bases from J, the gap between germline ends came to 23 bases. Germline values: CDR1 TSWWSYY, CDR2 QGS. The CDR3 covers 18 residues. The CDR3 nucleotides read TGTGCTCTTGGGGTCATTTTCCTAACGGGACCTCAGACCGATAAACTCATCTTT. Translation gives CALGVIFLTGPQTDKLIF.

This clone was detected only a few times. The chain is built from TRDV1 and TRDJ1; D possibly uses TRDD2 or TRDD3 (6 bases each). Germline V gene sequence: CDR1 TSWWSYY, CDR2 QGS. The V end lost 0 bases, the J end lost 0 bases, and 17 bases lay between the germline ends. The CDR3 consists of 18 residues. The CDR3 loop reads CALGELPTRWGHTDKLIF. The DNA for the CDR3 is TGTGCTCTTGGGGAACTTCCTACTAGATGGGGGCACACCGATAAACTCATCTTT.

This clone was picked up a small number of times. The rearrangement uses TRDV1 and TRDJ2, with 7 bases identical to TRDD3. With V trimmed by 5 bases and J by 4 bases, 7 bases remained unmatched. This CDR3 spans 15 amino acids. In germline, CDR1 is TSWWSYY, CDR2 QGS. CDR3 coding DNA: TGTGCTCTTGGGTCGGAGGGGATAGGGACAGCACAACTCTTCTTT. Amino acid sequence: CALGSEGIGTAQLFF.